This T cell receptor (beta chain) was profiled in a study of T cell changes during pregnancy in multiple sclerosis. Unmatched junction bases numbered 6, after V lost 4 bases and J lost 4 bases. Germline V CDR1 and CDR2: MGHRA, YSYEKL. This CDR3 is 15 amino acids long. Method: immunoSEQ multiplex PCR; TCRdb's copy keeps in-frame clones and lacks some. The sample has roughly 89,000 clones, 80% to 95% seen once. Sample: peripheral blood, taken in the first trimester of pregnancy. This sequence was found in a female donor with multiple sclerosis, enrolled in a pregnancy study. This chain uses TRBV4-1 with TRBJ1-1, with TRBD1 matching 10 bases. CDR3 residues: CASSPPGQGTTEAFF. The CDR3 DNA reads TGCGCCAGCAGCCCCCCGGGACAGGGGACCACTGAAGCTTTCTTT.